Shown below are 23 T cell receptor beta chains from a single sample sequenced in a study of response to subunit inactivated influenza vaccine. Using its own MiXCR run on the RT-PCR reads, TCRdb lists one record per CDR3 protein. The data hold about 650,000 distinct CDR3 sequences, with roughly 14% observed a single time. Sequences were derived from PBMCs from blood, sampled approximately 12 days after vaccination. The receptors come from a man over 45 who received an inactivated influenza vaccine.

The chain joins TRBV5-6 to TRBJ1-2; the D is unclear. The CDR3 has 12 residues. Germline CDR1 SGHDT, CDR2 YYEEEE. Trimming removed 7 bases at V and 2 bases at J, with 9 bases between. CDR3 sequence (DNA): TGTGCCAGCGCCACAACGAACTATGGCTACACCTTC. Protein: CASATTNYGYTF.

There are a few counts of this clonotype. The V and J genes are TRBV9 and TRBJ2-2; 7 bases are a match to TRBD1. The ends lost 4 bases at V and 6 bases at J; junction bases unmatched: 3. CDR1 and CDR2 from the germline V gene are SGDLS and YYNGEE. This CDR3 spans 13 amino acids. CDR3 protein: CASSYTGAGELFF. CDR3 DNA sequence: TGTGCCAGCAGCTACACAGGGGCCGGGGAGCTGTTTTTT. The whole variable domain, filled in from reference TRBV9 and TRBJ2-2, reads DSGVTQTPKHLITATGQRVTLRCSPRSGDLSVYWYQQSLDQGLQFLIQYYNGEERAKGNILERFSAQQFPDLHSELNLSSLELGDSALYFCASSYTGAGELFFGEGSRLTVL.

This rearrangement joins TRBV20-1 to TRBJ1-3; weak D call: TRBD1 (5 bases). This CDR3 comprises 14 residues. Between the trimmed V and J ends, which lost 3 bases and 4 bases, there was a span of 13 bases. CDR1 is DFQATT and CDR2 is SNEGSKA in the germline V gene (reference sequence). As DNA, the CDR3 is TGCAGTGCTAGTAAGCGGGGCGGAGGAAACACCATATATTTT. Its translation is CSASKRGGGNTIYF.

The chain recombines TRBV5-1 with TRBJ2-2, with TRBD1 identical over 7 bases. The trim removed 4 bases at V and 7 bases at J, leaving 13 bases unmatched. CDR3 length: 16 residues. Germline V lookup: CDR1 SGHRS, CDR2 YFSETQ. CDR3 sequence: CASSPDRVRFGGELFF. The DNA of the CDR3 is TGCGCCAGCAGCCCAGACAGGGTCCGCTTTGGCGGGGAGCTGTTTTTT.

The table lists this clonotype with a few counts. This chain links TRBV5-5 with TRBJ2-3; D remains ambiguous. This CDR3 is 14 amino acids long. Germline V gives CDR1 SGHKS, CDR2 YYEKEE (reference sequence). Trimming took 0 bases from V and 2 from J, leaving 7 bases between them. CDR3 nucleotide sequence: TGTGCCAGCAGCTTGGAAGTCTCCACAGATACGCAGTATTTT. Translated: CASSLEVSTDTQYF. The full variable domain, its missing parts supplied by reference TRBV5-5 and TRBJ2-3, is DAGVTQSPTHLIKTRGQQVTLRCSPISGHKSVSWYQQVLGQGPQFIFQYYEKEERGRGNFPDRFSARQFPNYSSELNVNALLLGDSALYLCASSLEVSTDTQYFGPGTRLTVL.

The rearrangement uses TRBV6-5 and TRBJ2-5; possible D gene TRBD1, 5 bases. Trimming left V 4 bases short and J 5 bases short, with 17 bases between. Germline loops: CDR1 MNHEY, CDR2 SVGAGI. CDR3 length: 15 amino acids. CDR3 residues: CASSSAQGGMETQYF. CDR3 sequence (DNA): TGTGCCAGCAGTTCCGCGCAGGGTGGCATGGAGACCCAGTACTTC.

V is TRBV11-2 and J is TRBJ2-7; 8 nucleotides line up with TRBD1. The germline CDR1 and CDR2 sequences are SGHAT and FQNNGV. The CDR3 is made up of 14 amino acids. V shed 5 bases, J shed 0 bases, and the junction held 3 bases outside the gene matches. CDR3 protein: CASSPQGVSYEQYF. For the CDR3, the DNA is TGTGCCAGCAGCCCACAGGGGGTCTCCTACGAGCAGTACTTC. The full variable domain, its missing parts supplied by reference TRBV11-2 and TRBJ2-7, is EAGVAQSPRYKIIEKRQSVAFWCNPISGHATLYWYQQILGQGPKLLIQFQNNGVVDDSQLPKDRFSAERLKGVDSTLKIQPAKLEDSAVYLCASSPQGVSYEQYFGPGTRLTVT.

This chain joins TRBV4-1 and TRBJ1-1; D is undetermined. V lost 4 bases, J lost 3 bases, and 9 bases lay in between. The germline V gene encodes CDR1 MGHRA and CDR2 YSYEKL. The CDR3 sequence is 13 residues long. The DNA for the CDR3 is TGCGCCAGCAGCCGAAGGATGGACACTGAAGCTTTCTTT. It specifies CASSRRMDTEAFF.

The chain links TRBV6-1 to TRBJ2-7, with 8 bases lining up with TRBD1. CDR1 and CDR2 (germline): MNHNS, SASEGT. This CDR3 region has 14 residues. The J segment lost 4 bases and the V segment lost 6 bases, leaving 8 bases of the junction unmatched. The CDR3 DNA sequence: TGTGCCAGCAGGCCAGGGGGCTTCGGGTACGAGCAGTACTTC. This gives the protein CASRPGGFGYEQYF.

This clonotype was observed a few times. The rearrangement joins TRBV28 to TRBJ2-5; D gene uncertain. V was shortened by 6 bases and J by 5 bases, with 19 bases between the two germline ends. Germline V lookup: CDR1 MDHEN, CDR2 SYDVKM. CDR3 length: 15 amino acids. CDR3 bases: TGTGCCAGCAGAGGCGCGGCCTTGGGTGGGGAGACCCAGTACTTC. Translated: CASRGAALGGETQYF.

The chain uses TRBV7-2 and TRBJ1-6; weak D call: TRBD1 (6 bases). The V end lost 5 bases, the J end lost 5 bases, and 16 bases lay between the germline ends. The CDR3 extends over 16 amino acids. The V gene's germline CDR1 is SGHTA and CDR2 FQGNSA. In DNA form, the CDR3 reads TGTGCCAGCAGCCTCCAAGGACAGCACAATAATTCACCCCTCCACTTT. Amino acids: CASSLQGQHNNSPLHF.

This chain links TRBV2 with TRBJ2-1, with 9 bases lining up with TRBD2. The CDR3 consists of 12 residues. Trimming at V came to 11 bases and at J to 8 bases, leaving 7 bases not matched to a gene. Germline-derived CDR1 and CDR2 are SNHLY and FYNNEI. In nucleotides, the CDR3 is TGTGCCGCGGGGGGGAGGCCCCATGAGCAGTTCTTC. Translating gives CAAGGRPHEQFF.

There are many counts of this clonotype. V is TRBV4-2 and J is TRBJ2-5, with D unresolved. CDR1 is LGHNA, CDR2 YNFKEQ, per germline. Deletions cut 1 base from V and 1 base from J, with 13 bases between. The CDR3 length is 16 residues. The CDR3 protein is CASSQVVGTTQETQYF. CDR3 in DNA: TGTGCCAGCAGCCAAGTTGTAGGCACGACCCAAGAGACCCAGTACTTC.

This clonotype has just a few counts. J is TRBJ2-5 and V is TRBV20-1; D may be TRBD2 (5 bases). Germline assignment: CDR1 DFQATT and CDR2 SNEGSKA (reference sequence). Trimming shortened V by 3 bases and J by 1 base, and 9 bases separated the two germline ends. The CDR3 extends over 13 amino acids. CDR3 protein: CSASPGFQETQYF. The CDR3 region has the DNA TGCAGTGCTAGCCCGGGATTCCAAGAGACCCAGTACTTC.

This clonotype was observed a handful of times. CDR3 protein: CATSKPLRGGTGSYNEQFF. CDR3 nucleotides: TGTGCCACCAGCAAACCCCTCCGGGGGGGAACGGGGTCCTACAATGAGCAGTTCTTC. The chain is built from TRBV15 and TRBJ2-1; 8 nucleotides match TRBD2. Germline values: CDR1 LNHNV, CDR2 YYDKDF (reference sequence). This CDR3 spans 19 amino acids. With 4 bases clipped from V and 1 base from J, the junction kept 15 bases outside the gene matches.

The V gene is TRBV3-1, the J gene TRBJ2-7, with D tentatively TRBD1 (5 bases). The CDR3 loop spans 15 amino acids. V was clipped by 4 bases and J by 7 bases, with 20 bases between them. Germline V gene lookup returns CDR1 LGHDT and CDR2 YNNKEL (reference sequence). CDR3 protein: CASSPPRPKDKEQYF. In nucleotides, the CDR3 is TGTGCCAGCAGCCCTCCCCGTCCCAAGGACAAAGAGCAGTACTTC.

Comment on this clonotype: At one end, the junction sequence differs from germline, possibly due to a read error. This rearrangement joins TRBV7-7 to TRBJ2-3; possible D gene TRBD2, 5 bases. The CDR3 runs 13 residues. Germline V CDR1 and CDR2: SSHAT, FNYEAQ (reference sequence). The CDR3 loop is CASSPEPRGTQYF. For the CDR3, the DNA is TGTGCTAGCAGCCCGGAACCTCGGGGTACGCAGTATTTT. Full variable domain (outside the CDR3, taken from reference TRBV7-7 and TRBJ2-3): GAGVSQSPRYKVTKRGQDVTLRCDPISSHATLYWYQQALGQGPEFLTYFNYEAQPDKSGLPSDRFSAERPEGSISTLTIQRTEQRDSAMYRCASSPEPRGTQYFGPGTRLTVL.

The gene calls are TRBV12-3 or TRBV12-4 and TRBJ1-1; TRBD1 might be the D (5 bases). The CDR3 consists of 15 residues. V was shortened by 5 bases and J by 8 bases, with 21 bases between the two germline ends. The CDR3 loop reads CASSPASGGPPEAFF. The CDR3 nucleotides are TGTGCCAGCAGTCCTGCCTCCGGGGGTCCGCCGGAAGCTTTCTTT.

V gene TRBV7-2 combines with J gene TRBJ1-1, with 12 bases lining up with TRBD1. CDR1 is SGHTA and CDR2 is FQGNSA in the germline V gene. The CDR3 length is 18 residues. V trimming: 5 bases; J trimming: 3 bases; junction bases outside the gene matches: 13. CDR3 DNA: TGTGCCAGCAGCGGCCGGGACAGGGGGCGCGCGGGGGACACTGAAGCTTTCTTT. Protein: CASSGRDRGRAGDTEAFF.

This clonotype was detected a few times. V gene TRBV20-1 combines with J gene TRBJ2-2; 8 bases agree with TRBD1. The CDR3 runs to 13 residues. V trimming: 6 bases; J trimming: 3 bases; junction bases outside the gene matches: 3. Germline-derived CDR1 and CDR2 are DFQATT and SNEGSKA (reference sequence). CDR3 loop: CSASTGDTGELFF. The CDR3, as DNA: TGCAGTGCCTCGACAGGGGACACCGGGGAGCTGTTTTTT.

The V gene is TRBV5-1, the J gene TRBJ1-5, with TRBD1 identical over 10 bases. Germline V lookup: CDR1 SGHRS, CDR2 YFSETQ. Losses at the gene ends were 0 bases for V and 2 bases for J; bases not matched to a gene: 5. The CDR3 is 17 amino acids. The CDR3 DNA follows: TGCGCCAGCAGCTTGGGGACAGGGGGTTTGGGCAATCAGCCCCAGCATTTT. Protein product: CASSLGTGGLGNQPQHF. Full variable domain (outside the CDR3, taken from reference TRBV5-1 and TRBJ1-5): KAGVTQTPRYLIKTRGQQVTLSCSPISGHRSVSWYQQTPGQGLQFLFEYFSETQRNKGNFPGRFSGRQFSNSRSEMNVSTLELGDSALYLCASSLGTGGLGNQPQHFGDGTRLSIL.

V is TRBV29-1 and J is TRBJ1-2; 8 nucleotides line up with TRBD1. The V gene's germline CDR1 is SQVTM and CDR2 ANQGSEA. The junction had 9 bases not matched to a gene; V was cut back by 4 bases and J by 5 bases. The CDR3 totals 14 residues. CDR3 loop: CSVGQGRSRYGYTF. The CDR3 DNA reads as TGCAGCGTTGGACAGGGGCGATCGAGATATGGCTACACCTTC.

This clonotype was counted many times. The chain joins TRBV11-1 to TRBJ1-2, with TRBD1 matching 7 bases. The ends lost 1 base at V and 8 bases at J; junction bases unmatched: 22. This CDR3 has 19 residues. CDR1 is SGHAT, CDR2 FQDESV, per germline (reference sequence). CDR3 nucleotide sequence: TGTGCCAGCAGCTTAGAGGTCGGAGTGCTCGCAGGGGGACTTCGGGGCTACACCTTC. It translates to CASSLEVGVLAGGLRGYTF.